This entry lists 20 T cell receptor beta chains sequenced from one sample in a study of blood T cell repertoires in COVID-19. This table comes from immunoSEQ multiplex PCR, and its TCRdb copy is limited to in-frame clones, with some not included. The sample contains 130,000 or so clones, 81% of which appear only once. Material: peripheral blood. The receptor source for this set is a woman in her sixties or seventies with active or convalescent COVID-19.

V is TRBV30 and J is TRBJ2-7; TRBD2 aligns across 14 bases. With V trimmed by 3 bases and J by 3 bases, 1 base remained unmatched. The CDR3 contains 14 residues. CDR1 GTSNPN and CDR2 SVGIG come from the germline V gene (reference sequence). DNA for the CDR3: TGTGCCTGGAGGACTAGCGGGAGGGTCTACGAGCAGTACTTC. This encodes CAWRTSGRVYEQYF.

This clone was detected many times. The V call is TRBV5-4, the J call TRBJ1-1, with TRBD1 as a possible D gene (5 bases). Germline CDR1 is SGHNT and CDR2 is YYREEE (reference sequence). There are 17 residues in the CDR3. Trimming removed 3 bases at V and 5 bases at J, with 23 bases between. The CDR3 loop is CASSWGGKGFMGTEAFF. CDR3 bases: TGTGCCAGCAGCTGGGGAGGGAAGGGGTTCATGGGGACTGAAGCTTTCTTT.

The V and J genes are TRBV3-1 (or the pseudogene TRBV3-2) and TRBJ2-4; no clear D. Trimming removed 1 base at V and 0 bases at J, with 7 bases between. The CDR3 runs 15 residues. Germline CDR1 is LGHDT and CDR2 is YNNKEL (reference sequence). CDR3 loop: CASSQGARAKNIQYF. CDR3 nucleotide sequence: TGTGCCAGCAGCCAAGGCGCAAGAGCCAAAAACATTCAGTACTTC.

This chain uses TRBV29-1 with TRBJ2-1; the match to TRBD2 covers 9 bases. Germline V gives CDR1 SQVTM, CDR2 ANQGSEA. V shed 0 bases and J 5 bases; nucleotides not matched to a gene: 8. The CDR3 contains 16 residues. Here the CDR3 DNA reads TGCAGCGTTGAAGATCTGGTAGCGGGAGTAAACAATGAGCAGTTCTTC. The encoded protein is CSVEDLVAGVNNEQFF.

This clone was observed a single time. V and J are TRBV19 and TRBJ1-2, with TRBD1 matching over 10 bases. Germline-derived CDR1 and CDR2 are LNHDA and SQIVND (reference sequence). With 3 bases clipped from V and 2 bases from J, the junction kept 3 bases outside the gene matches. There are 15 residues in the CDR3. The CDR3 DNA is TGTGCCAGTAGTATGACAGGGGGCATCAACTATGGCTACACCTTC. This sequence encodes CASSMTGGINYGYTF.

The chain uses TRBV28 and TRBJ2-5; D is possibly TRBD2 (5 bases). This CDR3 is built from 14 residues. Germline V gives CDR1 MDHEN, CDR2 SYDVKM. Trimming shortened V by 1 base and J by 5 bases, and 11 bases separated the two germline ends. Here the CDR3 DNA reads TGTGCCAGCAGTTTATTCCGGGAACTCGAGACCCAGTACTTC. This codes for CASSLFRELETQYF.

This clone was counted between two and nine times. The CDR3 DNA sequence: TGTGCCAGCAGTGAAGAAGGGACAGGAGGCTACACCTTC. Translating gives CASSEEGTGGYTF. The rearrangement uses TRBV2 and TRBJ1-2; TRBD1 aligns across 8 bases. Germline assignment: CDR1 SNHLY and CDR2 FYNNEI. CDR3 length: 13 residues. V shed 1 base, J shed 8 bases, and the junction held 3 bases outside the gene matches.

The V and J genes are TRBV5-6 and TRBJ2-3, with TRBD1 identical over 12 bases. Germline V lookup: CDR1 SGHDT, CDR2 YYEEEE. After removal of 3 bases from V and 1 base from J, the junction contained 6 bases not matched to a gene. The CDR3 is 17 residues long. CDR3 bases: TGTGCCAGCAGCTCCGGGACAGGGGGCGCGGGCACAGATACGCAGTATTTT. Translation gives CASSSGTGGAGTDTQYF.

The chain recombines TRBV16 with TRBJ2-7; a possible D gene is TRBD2 (6 bases). Germline V gene data show CDR1 as KGHSY and CDR2 as FQNENV. The ends were cut back, 3 bases at V and 4 bases at J, with 13 bases in the middle. This CDR3 region has 14 residues. The CDR3 is CASSQGGTWYEQYF. The CDR3 DNA reads TGTGCCAGCAGCCAGGGGGGTACCTGGTACGAGCAGTACTTC.

The V and J genes are TRBV5-1 and TRBJ2-1; 13 bases agree with TRBD2. Germline V CDR1 and CDR2: SGHRS, YFSETQ. The CDR3 has 15 amino acids. J lost 5 bases, V lost 4 bases, and 3 bases had no gene match. This chain's CDR3 is CASSPGLAGNNEQFF. For the CDR3, the DNA is TGCGCCAGCAGCCCGGGACTAGCGGGAAACAATGAGCAGTTCTTC.

This clone was seen only once. The chain couples TRBV24-1 to TRBJ2-5; tentative D call: TRBD2 (5 bases). Trimming removed 3 bases at V and 5 bases at J, with 15 bases between. This CDR3 region has 15 residues. Germline V CDR1 and CDR2: KGHDR, SFDVKD. The CDR3 region is CATSDRGLPWETQYF. In DNA form, the CDR3 reads TGTGCCACCAGTGATAGAGGACTCCCCTGGGAGACCCAGTACTTC.

The chain carries TRBV5-6 and TRBJ2-3, with 11 bases lining up with TRBD1. J lost 3 bases, V lost 3 bases, and 3 bases had no gene match. CDR1 and CDR2 (germline): SGHDT, YYEEEE. The CDR3 contains 15 residues. CDR3 residues: CASSSDRGRTDTQYF. The CDR3 nucleotides are TGTGCCAGCAGCTCGGACAGGGGGCGGACAGATACGCAGTATTTT.

This clone was seen only once. Other DNA sequences within the sample encode an identical CDR3. V and J are TRBV7-2 and TRBJ2-7; possible D gene TRBD2, 6 bases. The V end was cut by 2 bases, the J end by 7 bases, with 12 bases between. CDR3 length: 13 residues. Germline loops: CDR1 SGHTA, CDR2 FQGNSA. CDR3 amino acids: CASSLRREGEQYF. DNA of the CDR3: TGTGCCAGCAGCTTACGGCGGGAAGGGGAGCAGTACTTC.

The rearrangement uses TRBV7-2 and TRBJ2-7; TRBD2 aligns across 9 bases. Germline CDR1 is SGHTA and CDR2 is FQGNSA. The CDR3 runs to 17 residues. V lost 5 bases, J lost 3 bases, and 14 bases stayed unmatched. CDR3 nucleotide sequence: TGTGCCAGCAGCGCTAGGGCGGGGGGGAGAAGGAGCTACGAGCAGTACTTC. It yields the protein CASSARAGGRRSYEQYF.

This sequence joins TRBV7-3 and TRBJ2-7; 7 bases match TRBD1. CDR1 SGHTA and CDR2 FQGTGA come from the germline V gene. V was pared by 5 bases and J by 3 bases, with 4 bases of the junction left unmatched. The CDR3 is made up of 13 amino acids. CDR3 sequence: CASSPRTGYEQYF. DNA for the CDR3: TGTGCCAGCAGCCCGAGGACAGGCTACGAGCAGTACTTC.

The chain uses TRBV10-3 and TRBJ2-6, with 7 bases fitting TRBD1. V lost 6 bases and J lost 0; bases outside the gene matches: 11. Germline CDR1 and CDR2: ENHRY and SYGVKD. This CDR3 is built from 18 residues. In DNA, the CDR3 is TGTGCCATCAGAGATAACAGGGGCATTAGCTCTGGGGCCAACGTCCTGACTTTC. It is translated as CAIRDNRGISSGANVLTF.

This chain uses TRBV7-2 with TRBJ2-5; a weak D match, TRBD2 (5 bases). The CDR3 is 16 amino acids. V lost 5 bases, J lost 3 bases, and 19 bases lay in between. Germline V gives CDR1 SGHTA, CDR2 FQGNSA. CDR3 nucleotides: TGTGCCAGCAGCCCTAAACGGCGGAGGTTGGAAGAGACCCAGTACTTC. Protein: CASSPKRRRLEETQYF.

V usage is TRBV29-1 and J usage is TRBJ2-2; TRBD2 might be the D (5 bases). The length of the CDR3 is 12 residues. Trimming left V 7 bases short and J 1 base short, with 7 bases between. The V gene's germline CDR1 is SQVTM and CDR2 ANQGSEA. CDR3 coding DNA: TGCAGCGCTGGAGGGAACACCGGGGAGCTGTTTTTT. It yields the protein CSAGGNTGELFF.

The chain employs TRBV5-6 and TRBJ1-1, with 8 bases matching TRBD1. Germline CDR1 reads SGHDT; CDR2 reads YYEEEE. This CDR3 is 15 amino acids long. The V gene end was trimmed by 4 bases and the J gene end by 3 bases; junction bases not matched to a gene: 8. As DNA, the CDR3 is TGTGCCAGCAGCCCAGGGGGCGGGTGGGACACTGAAGCTTTCTTT. This translates into CASSPGGGWDTEAFF.

V gene TRBV5-1 combines with J gene TRBJ2-3, with TRBD2 matching over 10 bases. CDR3 size: 18 residues. With 1 base clipped from V and 0 bases from J, the junction kept 8 bases outside the gene matches. Germline V gene lookup returns CDR1 SGHRS and CDR2 YFSETQ. In DNA form, the CDR3 reads TGCGCCAGCAGCTTGAGGCCTAGCGGGGGTCCTAGCACAGATACGCAGTATTTT. Translating it yields CASSLRPSGGPSTDTQYF. Drawing the rest from reference TRBV5-1 and TRBJ2-3, the complete variable domain is KAGVTQTPRYLIKTRGQQVTLSCSPISGHRSVSWYQQTPGQGLQFLFEYFSETQRNKGNFPGRFSGRQFSNSRSEMNVSTLELGDSALYLCASSLRPSGGPSTDTQYFGPGTRLTVL.